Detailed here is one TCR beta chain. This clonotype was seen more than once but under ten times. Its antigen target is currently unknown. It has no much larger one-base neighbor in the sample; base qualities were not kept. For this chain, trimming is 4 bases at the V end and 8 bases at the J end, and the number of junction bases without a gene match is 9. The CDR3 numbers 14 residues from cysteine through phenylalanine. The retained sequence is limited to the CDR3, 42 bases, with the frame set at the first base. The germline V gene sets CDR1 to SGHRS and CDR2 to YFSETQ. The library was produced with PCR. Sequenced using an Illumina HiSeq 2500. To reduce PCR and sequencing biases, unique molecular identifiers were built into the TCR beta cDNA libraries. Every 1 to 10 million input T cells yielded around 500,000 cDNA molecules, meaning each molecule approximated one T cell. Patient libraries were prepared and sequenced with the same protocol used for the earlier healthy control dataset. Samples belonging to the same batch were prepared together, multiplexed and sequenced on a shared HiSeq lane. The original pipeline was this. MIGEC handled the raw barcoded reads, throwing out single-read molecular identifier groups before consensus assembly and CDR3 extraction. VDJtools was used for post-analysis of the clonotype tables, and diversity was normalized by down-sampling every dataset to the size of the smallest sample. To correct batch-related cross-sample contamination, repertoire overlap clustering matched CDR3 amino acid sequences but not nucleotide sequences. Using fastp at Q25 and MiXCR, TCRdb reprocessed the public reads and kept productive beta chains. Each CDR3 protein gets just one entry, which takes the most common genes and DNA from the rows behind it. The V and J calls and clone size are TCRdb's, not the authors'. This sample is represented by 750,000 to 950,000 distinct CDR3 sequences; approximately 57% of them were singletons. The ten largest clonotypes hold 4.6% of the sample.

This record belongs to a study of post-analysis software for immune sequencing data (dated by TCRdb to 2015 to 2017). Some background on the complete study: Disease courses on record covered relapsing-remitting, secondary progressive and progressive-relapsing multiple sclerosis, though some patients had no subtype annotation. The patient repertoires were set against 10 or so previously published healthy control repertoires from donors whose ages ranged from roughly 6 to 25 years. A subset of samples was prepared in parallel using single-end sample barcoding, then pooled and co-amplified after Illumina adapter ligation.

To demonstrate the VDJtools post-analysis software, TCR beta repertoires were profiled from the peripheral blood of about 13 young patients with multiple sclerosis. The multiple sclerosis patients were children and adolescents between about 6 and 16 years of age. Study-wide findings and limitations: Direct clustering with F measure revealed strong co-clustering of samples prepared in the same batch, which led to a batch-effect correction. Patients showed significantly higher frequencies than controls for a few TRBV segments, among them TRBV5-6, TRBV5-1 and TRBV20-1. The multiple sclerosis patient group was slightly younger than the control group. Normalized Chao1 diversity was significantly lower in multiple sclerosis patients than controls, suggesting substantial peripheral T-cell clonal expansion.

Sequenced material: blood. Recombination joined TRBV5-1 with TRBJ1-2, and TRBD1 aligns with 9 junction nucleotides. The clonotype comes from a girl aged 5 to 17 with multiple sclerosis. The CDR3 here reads CASSGRTGDLGYTF. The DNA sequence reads TGCGCCAGCAGCGGGAGGACAGGGGATCTCGGCTACACCTTC.